This TCR beta chain was obtained from a study of blood T cell repertoires in COVID-19. Unmatched junction bases numbered 17, after V lost 4 bases and J lost 12 bases. CDR3 length: 16 amino acids. From germline, CDR1 is SGDLS and CDR2 YYNGEE. The data were produced by immunoSEQ multiplex PCR, yet TCRdb's version contains in-frame clones alone and is incomplete. The data show about 100,000 clones, with 90% to 95% seen just once and approximately 2.2% held by the top ten. This sequence was found in a middle-aged man with active COVID-19. The sequenced sample was peripheral blood. The chain recombines TRBV9 with TRBJ2-1, with 9 bases lining up with TRBD1. The CDR3 is CASSPHGTGTLLVQFF. CDR3 coding DNA: TGTGCCAGCAGCCCACACGGGACAGGGACACTCCTGGTGCAGTTCTTC.